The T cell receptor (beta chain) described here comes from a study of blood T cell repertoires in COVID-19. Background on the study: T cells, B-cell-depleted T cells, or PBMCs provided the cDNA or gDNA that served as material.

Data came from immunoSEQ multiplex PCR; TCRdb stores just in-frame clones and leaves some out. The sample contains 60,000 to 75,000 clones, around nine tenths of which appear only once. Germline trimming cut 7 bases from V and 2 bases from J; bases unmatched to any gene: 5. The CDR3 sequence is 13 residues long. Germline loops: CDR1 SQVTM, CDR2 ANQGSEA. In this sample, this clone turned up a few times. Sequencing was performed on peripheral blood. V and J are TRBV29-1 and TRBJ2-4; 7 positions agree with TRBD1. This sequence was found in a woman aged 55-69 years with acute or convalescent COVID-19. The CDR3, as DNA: TGCAGCGCAGTACAGGGGACCAAAAACATTCAGTACTTC. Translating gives CSAVQGTKNIQYF.